Listed below are T cell receptor beta chains from one sample, sequenced in a study of T cell responses to AZD1222 COVID-19 vaccine. TCRdb's copy holds only in-frame clones and misses some; the assay was immunoSEQ multiplex PCR. Of over 100,000 clones detected, approximately 88% appear once; the ten largest clones hold about 15%. This specimen consisted of peripheral blood, obtained on day 0 of AZD1222 vaccination. These receptors were collected from an adult in good health. Both conserved end residues are part of each CDR3. D genes are given only for firm matches. Clone size is stated in some rows and not others, as once, few, many or a class when expanded.

D gene	V gene	J gene	clone size	CDR3 protein	CDR3 DNA
TRBD2	TRBV7-2	TRBJ2-7	NA	CASSPRTSGRVGSYEQYF	TGTGCCAGCAGCCCCCGGACTAGCGGGAGAGTCGGCTCGTACGAGCAGTACTTC
NA	TRBV9	TRBJ2-2	NA	CASSVGGTGELFF	TGTGCCAGCAGCGTAGGGGGGACTGGGGAGCTGTTTTTT
NA	TRBV7-9	TRBJ1-1	NA	CASSLAVGTEAFF	TGTGCCAGCAGCTTAGCGGTGGGGACTGAAGCTTTCTTT
TRBD2	TRBV6-5	TRBJ2-1	NA	CASSSSGTSGFREQFF	TGTGCCAGCAGTTCCTCCGGGACTAGCGGGTTTCGTGAGCAGTTCTTC
NA	TRBV7-9	TRBJ2-6	NA	CASSLLRSGESGANVLTF	TGTGCCAGCAGTCTACTGCGCTCTGGAGAATCTGGGGCCAACGTCCTGACTTTC
TRBD1	TRBV7-2	TRBJ1-2	NA	CASSLAGGGQGLLGYTF	TGTGCCAGCAGCTTAGCCGGGGGGGGACAGGGGCTACTAGGCTACACCTTC
NA	TRBV4-3	TRBJ2-6	NA	CASSQDPSPGANVLTF	TGCGCCAGCAGCCAAGATCCGTCTCCTGGGGCCAACGTCCTGACTTTC
NA	TRBV6-5	TRBJ1-2	NA	CASTIQVSNYGYTF	TGTGCCAGCACCATACAGGTGTCTAACTATGGCTACACCTTC
TRBD1	TRBV5-1	TRBJ2-3	NA	CASSLALGTGADTQYF	TGCGCCAGCAGCTTGGCGTTGGGGACAGGGGCAGATACGCAGTATTTT
TRBD1	TRBV7-7	TRBJ1-3	NA	CASSPDRGFGNTIYF	TGTGCTAGCAGCCCGGACAGGGGATTCGGAAACACCATATATTTT
NA	TRBV7-2	TRBJ2-1	NA	CACAGGPDNEQFF	TGTGCCTGCGCCGGGGGGCCGGACAATGAGCAGTTCTTC
NA	TRBV2	TRBJ2-6	NA	CASKLRLFGANVLTF	TGTGCCAGCAAACTCCGGCTCTTTGGGGCCAACGTCCTGACTTTC
NA	TRBV11-2	TRBJ1-2	few	CASSPGRIGGYTF	TGTGCCAGCAGCCCCGGCCGGATAGGTGGCTACACCTTC
NA	TRBV5-1	TRBJ1-1	NA	CASSLEQSTEAFF	TGCGCCAGCAGCTTGGAACAGAGCACTGAAGCTTTCTTT
TRBD2	TRBV5-4	TRBJ2-3	NA	CASSLELAGVTDTQYF	TGTGCCAGCAGCTTGGAGCTAGCGGGAGTCACAGATACGCAGTATTTT
NA	TRBV28	TRBJ1-6	medium-sized	CASTAGGRIGSPLHF	TGTGCCAGCACCGCCGGGGGGAGGATTGGTTCACCCCTCCACTTT
NA	TRBV9	TRBJ1-3	NA	CASSPFGDTIYF	TGTGCCAGCAGCCCTTTTGGGGACACCATATATTTT
NA	TRBV14	TRBJ2-1	NA	CASSHHRQKINEQFF	TGTGCCAGCAGCCATCACAGACAAAAGATCAATGAGCAGTTCTTC
NA	TRBV28	TRBJ2-2	NA	CASSLNTGTAAGELFF	TGTGCCAGCAGTTTAAATACAGGGACGGCAGCCGGGGAGCTGTTTTTT
NA	TRBV19	TRBJ2-7	NA	CASTVQGGGSSYEQYF	TGTGCCAGTACCGTTCAAGGTGGGGGAAGCTCCTACGAGCAGTACTTC
TRBD2	TRBV7-2	TRBJ2-5	NA	CASSFTGGVETQYF	TGTGCCAGCAGCTTTACGGGGGGAGTTGAGACCCAGTACTTC
TRBD1	TRBV4-1	TRBJ1-1	NA	CASSQGDRGLTEAFF	TGCGCCAGCAGCCAAGGGGACAGGGGGCTAACTGAAGCTTTCTTT
NA	TRBV7-2	TRBJ1-1	NA	CASSLGFGGQAFF	TGTGCCAGCAGCTTAGGTTTTGGGGGACAAGCTTTCTTT
NA	TRBV7-2	TRBJ2-1	few	CASSLGVLSGQFF	TGTGCCAGCAGCTTAGGGGTCCTCTCGGGGCAGTTCTTC
TRBD2	TRBV23-1	TRBJ2-2	NA	CASGPEGRRESTGELFF	TGCGCCAGCGGGCCTGAGGGGCGGCGGGAGAGTACCGGGGAGCTGTTTTTT
NA	TRBV28	TRBJ1-2	once	CASSSDSTLGYTF	TGTGCCAGCAGTTCGGACTCGACGTTGGGCTACACCTTC
NA	TRBV11-3	TRBJ2-7	many	CASSLGEVYEQYF	TGTGCCAGCAGCTTAGGAGAAGTCTACGAGCAGTACTTC
NA	TRBV5-1	TRBJ2-7	NA	CASSLGQGNEQYF	TGCGCCAGCAGCTTGGGGCAGGGCAACGAGCAGTACTTC
NA	TRBV28	TRBJ1-1	NA	CASSTTGSGLVAFF	TGTGCCAGCAGTACAACAGGTTCTGGATTGGTAGCTTTCTTT
NA	TRBV28	TRBJ2-6	NA	CASSLVGSGANVLTF	TGTGCCAGCAGTTTAGTCGGCTCCGGGGCCAACGTCCTGACTTTC
NA	TRBV4-3	TRBJ1-5	NA	CASSQEGGQPQHF	TGCGCCAGCAGCCAAGAGGGTGGGCAGCCCCAGCATTTT
TRBD1	TRBV15	TRBJ1-3	NA	CATSSADTGDRGNTIYF	TGTGCCACCAGCAGTGCTGATACCGGGGACAGGGGGAACACCATATATTTT
TRBD1	TRBV3-1/TRBV3-2	TRBJ2-7	NA	CASSRDRGYEQYF	TGTGCCAGCAGCCGGGACAGAGGATACGAGCAGTACTTC
TRBD1	TRBV19	TRBJ1-6	NA	CASTPGQGNSPLHF	TGTGCCAGTACGCCAGGACAGGGTAATTCACCCCTCCACTTT
TRBD2	TRBV13	TRBJ2-1	few	CATGTSGTYNEQFF	TGTGCCACTGGGACTAGCGGGACCTACAATGAGCAGTTCTTC
TRBD1	TRBV30	TRBJ1-4	NA	CAWTLGQGIEKLFF	TGTGCCTGGACCTTGGGACAGGGTATCGAAAAACTGTTTTTT
TRBD1	TRBV19	TRBJ1-5	NA	CASMTGGLAGNQPQHF	TGTGCCAGTATGACAGGGGGCCTGGCGGGCAATCAGCCCCAGCATTTT
NA	TRBV5-6	TRBJ2-1	NA	CASSSFGAGGYNEQFF	TGTGCCAGCAGCTCCTTCGGTGCGGGTGGGTACAATGAGCAGTTCTTC
TRBD2	TRBV5-1	TRBJ2-5	NA	CASSAGLAQETQYF	TGCGCCAGCAGCGCGGGACTAGCCCAAGAGACCCAGTACTTC
TRBD1	TRBV10-3	TRBJ1-5	NA	CATTGGGGNQPQHF	TGTGCCACTACAGGGGGAGGTGGCAATCAGCCCCAGCATTTT
TRBD1	TRBV25-1	TRBJ1-2	NA	CASRRAGTGEDYGYTF	TGTGCCAGCCGTAGAGCAGGGACAGGGGAAGACTATGGCTACACCTTC
NA	TRBV6-2/TRBV6-3	TRBJ1-1	NA	CASSYEQGRSAFF	TGTGCCAGCAGTTACGAACAGGGACGGTCAGCTTTCTTT
NA	TRBV9	TRBJ2-7	NA	CASSVDGLSEQYF	TGTGCCAGCAGCGTAGATGGTCTTTCCGAGCAGTACTTC